The 25 T cell receptor beta chains below were found in one sample sequenced in a study of Tregs in tolerant kidney transplant recipients. Some clones are missing from TCRdb's copy, which holds only in-frame ones; the method was immunoSEQ multiplex PCR. The sample records 55,000 to 80,000 clones, nearly 98% being singletons. The material sequenced was Tregs from blood, taken before the transplant. These receptors all come from a human donor who received a combined kidney and bone marrow transplant.

This chain links TRBV19 with TRBJ2-3; D call uncertain. This CDR3 region has 13 residues. The V end was cut by 3 bases, the J end by 1 base, with 5 bases between. Germline CDR1 is LNHDA and CDR2 is SQIVND (reference sequence). CDR3: CASSIGGTDTQYF. CDR3 bases: TGTGCCAGTAGTATTGGAGGCACAGATACGCAGTATTTT.

This clone was detected only once. The chain has TRBV4-3 and TRBJ1-2; D possibly corresponds to TRBD1 (6 bases). The CDR3 consists of 16 residues. V dropped 0 bases and J dropped 4 bases, with 15 bases sitting between them. Germline-derived CDR1 and CDR2 are LGHNA and YSLEER. The CDR3 sequence: CASSQDWAQGSYGYTF. In DNA form, the CDR3 reads TGCGCCAGCAGCCAAGATTGGGCACAGGGAAGCTATGGCTACACCTTC.

The rearrangement links TRBV5-6 to TRBJ2-3, with a weak D call TRBD2 (5 bases). The germline V and J ends were trimmed by 2 bases and 1 base, with 11 bases remaining between them. Germline lookup yields CDR1 SGHDT and CDR2 YYEEEE. The CDR3 is 15 residues long. In nucleotides, the CDR3 is TGTGCCAGCAGCTTAACGGGGAAAGGCACAGATACGCAGTATTTT. Translating gives CASSLTGKGTDTQYF.

The genes are TRBV13 and TRBJ1-1; D is undetermined. This CDR3 region has 13 residues. The germline gives CDR1 PRHDT, CDR2 FYEKMQ (reference sequence). V was trimmed by 4 bases and J by 1 base, leaving 7 bases between them. CDR3 sequence: CASSWRGNTEAFF. In DNA, the CDR3 is TGTGCCAGCAGCTGGCGCGGGAACACTGAAGCTTTCTTT.

The chain employs TRBV7-8 and TRBJ2-1; TRBD2 agrees at 7 bases. The V segment lost 1 base and the J segment 8 bases; nucleotides outside the gene matches: 11. The germline V gene encodes CDR1 SGHVS and CDR2 FQNEAQ. The CDR3 is 16 residues long. The CDR3 protein is CASSLEWLAARDEQFF. The CDR3 nucleotides are TGTGCCAGCAGCTTAGAGTGGCTAGCGGCCAGGGATGAGCAGTTCTTC.

This rearrangement joins TRBV7-8 to TRBJ2-5, with 8 nucleotides matching TRBD1. The germline CDR1 and CDR2 sequences are SGHVS and FQNEAQ. The CDR3 spans 15 residues. V gave up 4 bases and J gave up 5 bases; unmatched junction bases: 9. This CDR3 is CASSYLSGGWETQYF. CDR3 nucleotide sequence: TGTGCCAGCAGCTATCTTTCAGGGGGCTGGGAGACCCAGTACTTC.

CDR3 sequence reads: CASSVGGGGYTGELFF. CDR3 sequence (DNA): TGTGCCAGCAGCGTAGGTGGCGGCGGTTACACCGGGGAGCTGTTTTTT. V and J are TRBV9 and TRBJ2-2; D unclear. The CDR3 sequence is 16 residues long. V dropped 0 bases and J dropped 3 bases, with 12 bases sitting between them. Per the germline V gene, CDR1 is SGDLS and CDR2 is YYNGEE. The whole variable domain, remainder taken from reference TRBV9 and TRBJ2-2, is DSGVTQTPKHLITATGQRVTLRCSPRSGDLSVYWYQQSLDQGLQFLIQYYNGEERAKGNILERFSAQQFPDLHSELNLSSLELGDSALYFCASSVGGGGYTGELFFGEGSRLTVL.

The gene calls are TRBV18 and TRBJ2-3; TRBD2 matches 7 bases. The CDR3 covers 14 residues. The germline gives CDR1 KGHSH, CDR2 LQKENI. V was clipped by 3 bases and J by 1 base; unmatched bases: 1. This CDR3 reads CASSPRERTDTQYF. DNA for the CDR3: TGTGCCAGCTCACCGCGGGAGCGCACAGATACGCAGTATTTT.

The sample holds one count of this clone. The chain uses TRBV28 and TRBJ2-7, with TRBD1 matching over 7 bases. Germline V CDR1 and CDR2: MDHEN, SYDVKM. V gave up 6 bases and J gave up 4 bases; unmatched junction bases: 12. The CDR3 spans 15 residues. Written as DNA, the CDR3 is TGTGCCAGCAGCCCAAACCCGGGACAGTCTTACGAGCAGTACTTC. Residues: CASSPNPGQSYEQYF.

The chain has TRBV7-2 and TRBJ2-1; TRBD1 agrees at 7 bases. CDR1 is SGHTA, CDR2 FQGNSA, per germline. CDR3 size: 16 residues. V was pared by 3 bases and J by 1 base, with 6 bases of the junction left unmatched. The CDR3 nucleotides read TGTGCCAGCAGCTTCGCCTCAGGGGGTTCCTACAATGAGCAGTTCTTC. It translates to CASSFASGGSYNEQFF. The full variable domain, in which reference TRBV7-2 and TRBJ2-1 provide the parts outside the CDR3, is GAGVSQSPSNKVTEKGKDVELRCDPISGHTALYWYRQSLGQGLEFLIYFQGNSAPDKSGLPSDRFSAERTGGSVSTLTIQRTQQEDSAVYLCASSFASGGSYNEQFFGPGTRLTVL.

The gene calls are TRBV5-6 and TRBJ1-1; 7 nucleotides line up with TRBD1. The CDR3 is made up of 16 amino acids. Losses at the gene ends were 4 bases for V and 6 bases for J; bases not matched to a gene: 15. CDR1 is SGHDT and CDR2 is YYEEEE in the germline V gene. In nucleotides, the CDR3 is TGTGCCAGCAGCGCCCAGACAGGGATCCGGCCGGCTGAAGCTTTCTTT. Translated, it gives CASSAQTGIRPAEAFF.

In nucleotides, the CDR3 is TGCGCCAGCAGCCAAGATACGGTAACCTATGGCTACACCTTC. The encoded protein is CASSQDTVTYGYTF. The rearrangement joins TRBV4-3 to TRBJ1-2, with D hard to call. Germline CDR1 LGHNA, CDR2 YSLEER. CDR3 size: 14 residues. The V and J ends lost 0 bases and 4 bases respectively, with 9 bases between them.

The chain is built from TRBV7-7 and TRBJ2-3; maybe TRBD2 (7 bases). V lost 5 bases to trimming and J lost 5 bases, with 26 bases between them. The CDR3 loop spans 18 amino acids. In germline, CDR1 is SSHAT, CDR2 FNYEAQ (reference sequence). The CDR3 DNA follows: TGTGCCAGCAGCCGTGGCATTCTTGGGGGGGGCGGAGGAGATACGCAGTATTTT. This codes for CASSRGILGGGGGDTQYF.

V is TRBV4-3 and J is TRBJ2-2, with D unresolved. Trimming removed 0 bases at V and 0 bases at J, with 14 bases between. The CDR3 is 18 amino acids. From germline, CDR1 is LGHNA and CDR2 YSLEER. This chain's CDR3 is CASSQDRLAPTNTGELFF. The CDR3 DNA reads TGCGCCAGCAGCCAAGACAGACTCGCACCGACGAACACCGGGGAGCTGTTTTTT.

CDR3 protein: CASSNPDRMNTEAFF. For the CDR3, the DNA is TGCGCCAGCAGCAATCCCGACAGGATGAACACTGAAGCTTTCTTT. The chain links TRBV4-1 to TRBJ1-1; TRBD1 might be the D (6 bases). This CDR3 comprises 15 residues. V lost 5 bases and J 0 bases, leaving 13 bases between the germline ends. Germline CDR1 and CDR2: MGHRA and YSYEKL.

V is TRBV2 and J is TRBJ2-2; maybe TRBD2 (5 bases). The V gene's germline CDR1 is SNHLY and CDR2 FYNNEI. The CDR3 covers 13 residues. Trimming removed 7 bases from V and 1 base from J, with 7 bases in between. The CDR3: CASNRENTGELFF. The CDR3 nucleotides read TGTGCCAGCAATCGGGAGAACACCGGGGAGCTGTTTTTT.

This chain uses TRBV28 with TRBJ1-2; D gene unclear. Germline CDR1 reads MDHEN; CDR2 reads SYDVKM. The CDR3 runs to 14 residues. Trimming pared 6 bases from V and 4 bases from J, leaving 15 bases between. CDR3 coding DNA: TGTGCCAGCAGCCCCTATTTTGACACCTATGGCTACACCTTC. Protein: CASSPYFDTYGYTF.

J is TRBJ2-5 and V is TRBV5-1; D is possibly TRBD2 (5 bases). V lost 4 bases, J lost 3 bases, and 16 bases lay in between. Germline lookup yields CDR1 SGHRS and CDR2 YFSETQ. CDR3 length: 15 residues. Here the CDR3 DNA reads TGCGCCAGCAGCCCTACTAGGGCGGATGAAGAGACCCAGTACTTC. Amino acid sequence: CASSPTRADEETQYF.

The gene calls are TRBV4-3 and TRBJ2-1; TRBD2 matches 10 bases. The junction had 8 bases not matched to a gene; V was cut back by 4 bases and J by 14 bases. The CDR3 sequence is 13 residues long. Germline CDR1 LGHNA, CDR2 YSLEER. In DNA form, the CDR3 reads TGCGCCAGCAGCCTGCTAGCGGGAGAATCCAAGTTCTTC. Translation gives CASSLLAGESKFF.

DNA for the CDR3: TGCGCCAGCAGCTTGGCAAGGGGACTCTCCTACGAGCAGTACTTC. This encodes CASSLARGLSYEQYF. The J gene is TRBJ2-7, the V gene TRBV5-1, with D perhaps matching TRBD2 (6 bases). CDR1 and CDR2 from the germline V gene are SGHRS and YFSETQ. Trimming shortened V by 0 bases and J by 0 bases, and 10 bases separated the two germline ends. CDR3 size: 15 residues.

The chain has TRBV6-4 and TRBJ2-3, with D maybe TRBD1 (6 bases). CDR1 and CDR2 (germline): MRHNA, SNTAGT. Trimming pared 6 bases from V and 2 bases from J, leaving 9 bases between. CDR3 size: 13 residues. CDR3 sequence reads: CASSLGHTDTQYF. CDR3 sequence (DNA): TGTGCCAGCAGCCTGGGACACACAGATACGCAGTATTTT.

The table lists this clone with a count of one. V gene TRBV7-3 combines with J gene TRBJ2-4; TRBD1 matches at 7 bases. V lost 2 bases to trimming and J lost 2 bases; unmatched junction nucleotides: 3. This CDR3 spans 15 amino acids. The germline V gene has CDR1 SGHTA and CDR2 FQGTGA. The chain's CDR3 is CASSLLGGSKNIQYF. The CDR3 DNA reads as TGTGCCAGCAGCTTATTAGGGGGCTCCAAAAACATTCAGTACTTC.

This chain joins TRBV18 and TRBJ2-7, with 8 bases matching TRBD1. Germline V gene lookup returns CDR1 KGHSH and CDR2 LQKENI. The trim removed 5 bases at V and 5 bases at J, leaving 5 bases unmatched. The CDR3 consists of 13 residues. CDR3 bases: TGTGCCAGCTCAGGGGAGACAGGGGACGAGCAGTACTTC. Its protein product is CASSGETGDEQYF.

CDR3 in amino acids: CASSLRGTDTQYF. The CDR3 coding sequence is TGTGCCAGCAGTTTACGGGGCACAGATACGCAGTATTTT. This chain uses TRBV27 with TRBJ2-3; D remains unclear. Trimming pared 2 bases from V and 1 base from J, leaving 4 bases between. The CDR3 spans 13 residues. Germline V gene lookup returns CDR1 MNHEY and CDR2 SMNVEV (reference sequence).

This chain uses TRBV6-1 with TRBJ1-5; D is unresolved. Germline V gene data show CDR1 as MNHNS and CDR2 as SASEGT. Trimming shortened V by 0 bases and J by 9 bases, and 12 bases separated the two germline ends. The CDR3 contains 14 residues. CDR3 sequence reads: CASSEAGRVGPQHF. Written as DNA, the CDR3 is TGTGCCAGCAGTGAAGCAGGGAGGGTGGGGCCCCAGCATTTT.